Below, one T cell receptor beta chain is given with its context. This clonotype was picked up many times. The antigen this receptor binds is unknown. No per-base quality is available; no much larger clone lies one base away. This beta chain is an unintended read in a library built for alpha chains; its size means little. These data are taken from a study of spatial heterogeneity in lung cancer (dated by TCRdb to the late 2010s). Broadly, across the study: Beta-chain transcripts were consistently detected in greater numbers than alpha-chain transcripts, which likely reflected higher beta-chain transcript abundance. TCR transcript counts in tumor regions correlated strongly with a T cell transcriptional module score from matched bulk RNA-seq. In the raw uncorrected reads, each unique combination of TCR and UMI appeared on average more than ten times. TCR alpha and beta repertoires were quantitatively compared across multiple tumor regions, matched nontumor lung and blood in non-small cell lung cancer. Nonsynonymous mutation counts, determined by whole-exome sequencing of tumor tissue, were related to TCR repertoire features. At surgery, both alpha and beta chains were TCR-sequenced in over 200 tumor regions, roughly 64 matched nontumor lung samples and 56 PBMC samples.

The library was made by 5' RACE. Instrument on record: NextSeq 500. To allow correction of PCR and sequencing errors, the TCR library protocol tagged every TCR cDNA molecule with a unique molecular identifier. The authors' analysis ran thus. TCR identification, UMI-based error correction and CDR3 extraction were all carried out with Decombinator tools. Expanded TCRs were defined as those above a frequency of 2 per 1,000, corresponding to the top 1% of the tumor frequency distribution. Expanded tumor TCRs statistically deemed absent (corrected P<0.05) from at least one tumor region were classed as regional, and all other expanded tumor TCRs were classed as ubiquitous. Rényi diversity was computed with the R vegan package after subsampling each repertoire 100 times to 5,000 TCRs. CDR3 similarity networks were built from amino acid triplet string-kernel similarity, connecting CDR3s with pairwise similarity above 0.82. TCRdb's own reprocessing of the public reads used fastp at Q25 and MiXCR and kept productive beta chains. When rows share a CDR3 protein, they turn into one entry using the most common DNA and genes. None of the V and J calls come from the authors' own analysis; TCRdb made them. The table for this sample lists around 8,100 distinct CDR3 sequences; about 14% of them were counted only once. Of the sample, 9% is held by the ten largest clones.

Study-level results and caveats: TCR-seq coverage of tumor T cells was estimated at only approximately 7% for alpha chains and less than 15% for beta chains. A correlation was observed between the number of expanded intratumoral alpha and beta TCRs and the tumor nonsynonymous mutation count. Additional single-cell paired TCR alpha and beta sequencing was considered necessary to confirm, at a functional level, the hypothesis that regional TCRs recognize regional mutations. Counts of ubiquitous and regional expanded TCRs were found to correlate with counts of ubiquitous and regional nonsynonymous mutations, respectively.

The time point label, as the study defines it: sample taken at primary tumor resection. Samples were obtained from roughly 72 patients with early-stage, untreated non-small cell lung cancer from the lung TRACERx cohort. TCR sequencing used whole RNA extracted from tumor and nontumor lung tissue, or from cryopreserved PBMC samples, without cell sorting. A patient was chosen for TCR sequencing only when enough RNA was available from at least two tumor regions. A lung pathologist reviewed the tumor and adjacent nontumor lung specimens before the specimens were selected. V loses 4 bases, J loses 4 bases, and the germline ends lie 14 bases apart. CDR1 and CDR2 were assigned from the germline V gene as MNHEY and SVGAGI. Spanning cysteine to phenylalanine, the CDR3 consists of 14 amino acids. The CDR3 DNA has 42 bases and is translated from base 1.

The chain links TRBV6-5 with TRBJ2-7, and TRBD2 may be the D gene, going by 5 matching bases. The receptor was isolated from a female donor with early-stage non-small cell lung cancer. Sequences were derived from lung tumor tissue, sampled at surgery. In nucleotide form, the sequence is TGTGCCAGCAGTTCCCTGAGCGGAGTATACGAGCAGTACTTC. It specifies CASSSLSGVYEQYF.